This T cell receptor beta chain was sequenced during a study of T cells in pancreatic ductal adenocarcinoma. Some clones are missing from TCRdb's copy, which holds only in-frame ones; the method was immunoSEQ multiplex PCR. The sample records over 100,000 clones, 90% to 95% being singletons. To note about this clone: Its antigen is not identified.

Trimming took 0 bases from V and 10 from J; bases not matched to a gene: 9. Germline V gene sequence: CDR1 MNHNY, CDR2 SVGAGI (reference sequence). The CDR3 loop spans 16 amino acids. Study results and limitations: Enrichment of CD45RO+ effector over naive T cells in tumors may bias clonality. The resected pancreatic cancer cohort was biased toward the minority with early-stage disease. Unique clonotypes were 7 to 9-fold more numerous in blood than in tumor. Mean clonality was about 0.11 in tumors and 0.065 to 0.075 in blood, not significantly different.

Surgery without prior neoadjuvant therapy was the treatment of the selected pancreatic ductal adenocarcinoma patients. The gene calls are TRBV6-6 and TRBJ2-1; 10 bases fit TRBD2. Sequenced: PBMCs. This clonotype was sampled from a human donor with pancreatic ductal adenocarcinoma. This chain's CDR3 is CASSYSRASGSVEQFF. The CDR3 DNA sequence: TGTGCCAGCAGTTACTCTCGAGCTAGCGGGAGTGTCGAGCAGTTCTTC.